The rows below give T cell receptor beta chains drawn from one sample of a study of cytomegalovirus exposure and HLA in healthy donors. Using immunoSEQ multiplex PCR, the repertoire was profiled, and TCRdb retains in-frame clones only, with some absent. The ten top clones account for 15% to 17%, within a sample of 80,000 to 100,000 clones. Sequencing was carried out using PBMCs. The receptors were gathered from a man in his fifties or sixties in good health and CMV-seropositive. The CDR3 runs from the conserved cysteine through the conserved F or W. The D gene is left open where the match is weak.

TRBV30,TRBJ2-7,-,CAWTLGNEQYF,TGTGCCTGGACCCTAGGCAACGAGCAGTACTTC
TRBV11-3,TRBJ1-2,-,CASSLGRNYGYTF,TGTGCCAGCAGCTTAGGTAGAAATTATGGCTACACCTTC
TRBV7-9,TRBJ1-5,-,CASSPTGNQPQHF,TGTGCCAGCAGCCCGACTGGCAATCAGCCCCAGCATTTT
TRBV11-3,TRBJ2-1,-,CASSLAFSYNEQFF,TGTGCCAGCAGCTTAGCGTTCTCCTACAATGAGCAGTTCTTC
TRBV6-4,TRBJ1-2,TRBD1,CASSALQGAEYGYTF,TGTGCCAGCAGTGCCTTACAGGGGGCGGAATATGGCTACACCTTC
TRBV7-9,TRBJ2-1,-,CASSLGAGGRNEQFF,TGTGCCAGCAGCTTAGGGGCAGGGGGGAGGAATGAGCAGTTCTTC
TRBV11-3,TRBJ2-1,-,CASSSPKSGTSYNEQFF,TGTGCCAGCAGCTCCCCTAAGTCGGGAACGTCCTACAATGAGCAGTTCTTC
TRBV30,TRBJ1-2,-,CAIGGGYTF,TGTGCCATAGGGGGTGGCTACACCTTC
TRBV7-6,TRBJ2-1,TRBD2,CASSQLAGAPNEQFF,TGTGCCAGCAGCCAACTAGCGGGAGCCCCCAATGAGCAGTTCTTC
TRBV7-9,TRBJ1-1,TRBD1,CASSNRGKTEAFF,TGTGCCAGCAGCAACAGGGGGAAAACTGAAGCTTTCTTT
TRBV30,TRBJ1-1,-,CAWSPTMNTEAFF,TGTGCCTGGAGTCCCACAATGAACACTGAAGCTTTCTTT
TRBV19,TRBJ2-2,-,CASTASWGGRSGELFF,TGTGCCAGTACTGCATCATGGGGGGGGCGATCCGGGGAGCTGTTTTTT
TRBV6-6,TRBJ2-7,TRBD1,CASRPEGTGTYEQYF,TGTGCCAGCAGACCAGAGGGGACAGGGACCTACGAGCAGTACTTC
TRBV5-1,TRBJ2-5,-,CASSLAYQETQYF,TGCGCCAGCAGCTTGGCCTACCAAGAGACCCAGTACTTC
TRBV11-2,TRBJ1-4,TRBD1,CASSLRTGTTNEKLFF,TGTGCCAGCAGCCTCAGGACAGGGACAACTAATGAAAAACTGTTTTTT
TRBV18,TRBJ1-1,-,CASSGDPNTEAFF,TGTGCCAGCTCGGGAGACCCAAACACTGAAGCTTTCTTT
TRBV9,TRBJ2-2,TRBD2,CASSRTSGVWELFF,TGTGCCAGCAGCCGAACTAGCGGAGTCTGGGAGCTGTTTTTT
TRBV18,TRBJ2-3,TRBD2,CASSHGLAGVLWGTDTQYF,TGTGCCAGCTCCCATGGACTAGCGGGAGTGTTGTGGGGCACAGATACGCAGTATTTT
TRBV29-1,TRBJ2-3,-,CSVEVGAADTQYF,TGCAGCGTCGAAGTGGGGGCAGCAGATACGCAGTATTTT
TRBV18,TRBJ2-1,-,CASSPFGGPSYNEQFF,TGTGCCAGCTCACCATTTGGCGGGCCCTCCTACAATGAGCAGTTCTTC
TRBV9,TRBJ2-7,-,CASSVGGGISPFYEQYF,TGTGCCAGCAGCGTAGGTGGGGGGATTTCACCCTTCTACGAGCAGTACTTC
TRBV15,TRBJ2-5,-,CATSGGGETQYF,TGTGCCACCAGCGGTGGCGGAGAGACCCAGTACTTC
TRBV13,TRBJ2-1,-,CASRYRGDEQFF,TGTGCCAGCAGGTACCGTGGAGATGAGCAGTTCTTC
TRBV4-1,TRBJ1-1,-,CASSQDPLGFMNTEAFF,TGCGCCAGCAGCCAAGATCCCCTCGGGTTCATGAACACTGAAGCTTTCTTT
TRBV14,TRBJ2-3,TRBD1,CASSPSGRTTGYTDTQYF,TGTGCCAGCAGCCCATCCGGACGGACGACAGGGTACACAGATACGCAGTATTTT
TRBV28,TRBJ1-2,TRBD1,CASSLQGTGTTF,TGTGCCAGCAGTCTGCAGGGGACAGGGACCACCTTC
TRBV9,TRBJ2-3,TRBD2,CASSRTSGPDTQYF,TGTGCCAGCAGCCGGACTAGCGGGCCAGATACGCAGTATTTT
TRBV2,TRBJ1-1,-,CAGLGEMNTEAFF,TGTGCCGGCCTGGGAGAAATGAACACTGAAGCTTTCTTT
TRBV27,TRBJ2-7,TRBD2,CASSFGGSSYEQYF,TGTGCCAGCAGTTTCGGCGGGAGCTCCTACGAGCAGTACTTC
TRBV5-1,TRBJ2-1,-,CARLSSYNEQFF,TGCGCCAGATTGAGCTCCTACAATGAGCAGTTCTTC
TRBV29-1,TRBJ2-2,TRBD2,CSVPGLANTGELFF,TGCAGCGTTCCGGGACTAGCGAACACCGGGGAGCTGTTTTTT
TRBV19,TRBJ1-4,TRBD1,CASSIAGGPNEKLFF,TGTGCCAGTAGTATAGCAGGGGGACCTAATGAAAAACTGTTTTTT
TRBV4-3,TRBJ2-1,TRBD2,CASSFNRDYYNEQFF,TGCGCCAGCAGCTTCAACCGGGACTACTACAATGAGCAGTTCTTC
TRBV9,TRBJ2-3,TRBD1,CASSWTGGVTDTQYF,TGTGCCAGCAGCTGGACAGGGGGGGTCACAGATACGCAGTATTTT
TRBV19,TRBJ1-4,-,CASSDTGRANEKLFF,TGTGCCAGTAGTGACACAGGGAGGGCTAATGAAAAACTGTTTTTT
TRBV30,TRBJ2-3,-,CAWSSMGGDTQYF,TGTGCCTGGAGCAGTATGGGAGGAGATACGCAGTATTTT
TRBV19,TRBJ1-1,-,CASSASDRLFFEAFF,TGTGCCAGTAGTGCCTCTGACAGATTATTCTTTGAAGCTTTCTTT
TRBV9,TRBJ2-3,TRBD2,CASSVGSGSTDTQYF,TGTGCCAGCAGCGTAGGAAGCGGGAGTACAGATACGCAGTATTTT
TRBV5-1,TRBJ2-2,TRBD1,CASAGRKDRRDTGELFF,TGCGCCAGCGCTGGAAGGAAGGACAGGCGGGACACCGGGGAGCTGTTTTTT
TRBV29-1,TRBJ2-1,TRBD2,CSAEITDPGLAGLSSYNEQFF,TGCAGCGCTGAGATTACCGATCCGGGACTAGCGGGTTTGAGCTCCTACAATGAGCAGTTCTTC
TRBV7-2,TRBJ2-5,TRBD2,CASSPLGTSGRKTQYF,TGTGCCAGCAGCCCCCTAGGGACTAGCGGGAGGAAGACCCAGTACTTC
TRBV15,TRBJ2-3,TRBD2,CATSRDYGAGVADTQYF,TGTGCCACCAGCAGAGATTACGGAGCGGGAGTGGCAGATACGCAGTATTTT
TRBV4-2,TRBJ2-6,TRBD2,CASSLLGTSGSGGANVLTF,TGTGCCAGCAGCCTGCTCGGGACTAGCGGGAGTGGGGGGGCCAACGTCCTGACTTTC
TRBV27,TRBJ2-1,TRBD2,CASSLGGLAGPSSYNEQFF,TGTGCCAGCAGTTTAGGTGGACTAGCGGGGCCGAGCTCCTACAATGAGCAGTTCTTC
TRBV7-9,TRBJ2-3,-,CASSSLRTDTQYF,TGTGCCAGCAGCTCCCTACGGACAGATACGCAGTATTTT
TRBV2,TRBJ1-2,-,CASRTDITYGYTF,TGTGCCAGCAGGACGGACATTACCTATGGCTACACCTTC
TRBV4-2,TRBJ2-5,TRBD2,CASSQGTSEKETQYF,TGTGCCAGCAGCCAAGGGACTAGCGAAAAAGAGACCCAGTACTTC
TRBV5-4,TRBJ1-2,-,CASSSDTYGYTF,TGTGCCAGCAGCTCGGACACCTATGGCTACACCTTC
TRBV4-1,TRBJ2-6,TRBD2,CASSQGWSSGRSGANVLTF,TGCGCCAGCAGCCAAGGGTGGTCTAGCGGGAGATCTGGGGCCAACGTCCTGACTTTC
TRBV6-6,TRBJ2-7,TRBD2,CASSYSSGDSYEQYF,TGTGCCAGCAGTTACTCTAGCGGGGACTCCTACGAGCAGTACTTC
TRBV6-5,TRBJ1-1,-,CASSYSIYGAGLEAFF,TGTGCCAGCAGTTACTCGATATATGGGGCAGGGTTGGAAGCTTTCTTT
TRBV6-5,TRBJ2-1,TRBD2,CASSYLAGVDNEQFF,TGTGCCAGCAGCTACCTAGCGGGAGTGGACAATGAGCAGTTCTTC
TRBV9,TRBJ1-4,-,CASSVAVAGEKLFF,TGTGCCAGCAGCGTAGCGGTAGCGGGTGAAAAACTGTTTTTT
TRBV2,TRBJ2-7,TRBD1,CASSGDRGSEEQYF,TGTGCCAGCAGTGGGGACAGGGGGTCCGAGGAGCAGTACTTC
TRBV7-9,TRBJ1-2,-,CASSPQGPYGYTF,TGTGCCAGCAGTCCGCAGGGTCCCTATGGCTACACCTTC
TRBV19,TRBJ2-2,-,CASTLRQGGKGELFF,TGTGCCAGTACTCTGAGGCAGGGCGGGAAAGGGGAGCTGTTTTTT
TRBV19,TRBJ2-2,-,CASSIGGVNTGELFF,TGTGCCAGTAGTATAGGAGGAGTCAACACCGGGGAGCTGTTTTTT
TRBV7-2,TRBJ2-5,TRBD1,CASSSQGAQETQYF,TGTGCCAGCAGCAGCCAGGGGGCCCAAGAGACCCAGTACTTC
TRBV29-1,TRBJ1-2,-,CSVDKIQEDYGYTF,TGCAGCGTTGACAAGATCCAGGAAGACTATGGCTACACCTTC